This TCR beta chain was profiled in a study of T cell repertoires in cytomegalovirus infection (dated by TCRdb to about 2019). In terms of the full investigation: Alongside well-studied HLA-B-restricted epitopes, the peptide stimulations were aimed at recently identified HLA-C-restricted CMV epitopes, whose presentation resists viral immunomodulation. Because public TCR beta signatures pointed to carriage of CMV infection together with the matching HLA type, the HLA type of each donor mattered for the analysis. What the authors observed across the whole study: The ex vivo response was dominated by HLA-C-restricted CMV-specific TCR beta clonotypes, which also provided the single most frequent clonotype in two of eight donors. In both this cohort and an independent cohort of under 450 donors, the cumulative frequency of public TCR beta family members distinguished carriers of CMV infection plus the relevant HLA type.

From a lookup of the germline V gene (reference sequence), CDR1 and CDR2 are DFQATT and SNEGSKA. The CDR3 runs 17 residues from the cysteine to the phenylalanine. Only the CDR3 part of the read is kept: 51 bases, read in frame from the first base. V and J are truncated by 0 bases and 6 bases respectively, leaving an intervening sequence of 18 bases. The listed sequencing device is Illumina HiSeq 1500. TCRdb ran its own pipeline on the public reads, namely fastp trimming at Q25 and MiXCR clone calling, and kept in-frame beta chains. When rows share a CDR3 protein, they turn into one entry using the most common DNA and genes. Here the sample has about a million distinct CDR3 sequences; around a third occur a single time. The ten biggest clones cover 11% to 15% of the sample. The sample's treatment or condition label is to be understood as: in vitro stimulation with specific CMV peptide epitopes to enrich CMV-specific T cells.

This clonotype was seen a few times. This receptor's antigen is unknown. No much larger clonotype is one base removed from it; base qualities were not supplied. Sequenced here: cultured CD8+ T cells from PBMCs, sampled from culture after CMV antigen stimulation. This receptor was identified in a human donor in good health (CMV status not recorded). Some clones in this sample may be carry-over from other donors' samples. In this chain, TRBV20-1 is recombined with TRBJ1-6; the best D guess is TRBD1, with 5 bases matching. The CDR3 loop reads CSARDRDPGNVNSPLHF. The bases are TGCAGTGCTAGAGATAGGGACCCTGGAAACGTTAATTCACCCCTCCACTTT.